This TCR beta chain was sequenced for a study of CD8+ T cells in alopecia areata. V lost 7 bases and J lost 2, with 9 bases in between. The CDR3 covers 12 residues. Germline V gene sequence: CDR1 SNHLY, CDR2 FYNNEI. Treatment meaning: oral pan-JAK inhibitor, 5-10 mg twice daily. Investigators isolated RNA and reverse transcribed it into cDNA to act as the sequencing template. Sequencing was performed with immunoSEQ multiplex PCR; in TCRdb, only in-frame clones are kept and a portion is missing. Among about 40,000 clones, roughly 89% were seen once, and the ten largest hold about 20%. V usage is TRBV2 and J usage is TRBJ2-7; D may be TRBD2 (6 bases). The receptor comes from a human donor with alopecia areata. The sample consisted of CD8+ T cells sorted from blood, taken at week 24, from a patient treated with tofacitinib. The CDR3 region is CASKGGAYEQYF. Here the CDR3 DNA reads TGTGCCAGCAAAGGCGGGGCCTACGAGCAGTACTTC.